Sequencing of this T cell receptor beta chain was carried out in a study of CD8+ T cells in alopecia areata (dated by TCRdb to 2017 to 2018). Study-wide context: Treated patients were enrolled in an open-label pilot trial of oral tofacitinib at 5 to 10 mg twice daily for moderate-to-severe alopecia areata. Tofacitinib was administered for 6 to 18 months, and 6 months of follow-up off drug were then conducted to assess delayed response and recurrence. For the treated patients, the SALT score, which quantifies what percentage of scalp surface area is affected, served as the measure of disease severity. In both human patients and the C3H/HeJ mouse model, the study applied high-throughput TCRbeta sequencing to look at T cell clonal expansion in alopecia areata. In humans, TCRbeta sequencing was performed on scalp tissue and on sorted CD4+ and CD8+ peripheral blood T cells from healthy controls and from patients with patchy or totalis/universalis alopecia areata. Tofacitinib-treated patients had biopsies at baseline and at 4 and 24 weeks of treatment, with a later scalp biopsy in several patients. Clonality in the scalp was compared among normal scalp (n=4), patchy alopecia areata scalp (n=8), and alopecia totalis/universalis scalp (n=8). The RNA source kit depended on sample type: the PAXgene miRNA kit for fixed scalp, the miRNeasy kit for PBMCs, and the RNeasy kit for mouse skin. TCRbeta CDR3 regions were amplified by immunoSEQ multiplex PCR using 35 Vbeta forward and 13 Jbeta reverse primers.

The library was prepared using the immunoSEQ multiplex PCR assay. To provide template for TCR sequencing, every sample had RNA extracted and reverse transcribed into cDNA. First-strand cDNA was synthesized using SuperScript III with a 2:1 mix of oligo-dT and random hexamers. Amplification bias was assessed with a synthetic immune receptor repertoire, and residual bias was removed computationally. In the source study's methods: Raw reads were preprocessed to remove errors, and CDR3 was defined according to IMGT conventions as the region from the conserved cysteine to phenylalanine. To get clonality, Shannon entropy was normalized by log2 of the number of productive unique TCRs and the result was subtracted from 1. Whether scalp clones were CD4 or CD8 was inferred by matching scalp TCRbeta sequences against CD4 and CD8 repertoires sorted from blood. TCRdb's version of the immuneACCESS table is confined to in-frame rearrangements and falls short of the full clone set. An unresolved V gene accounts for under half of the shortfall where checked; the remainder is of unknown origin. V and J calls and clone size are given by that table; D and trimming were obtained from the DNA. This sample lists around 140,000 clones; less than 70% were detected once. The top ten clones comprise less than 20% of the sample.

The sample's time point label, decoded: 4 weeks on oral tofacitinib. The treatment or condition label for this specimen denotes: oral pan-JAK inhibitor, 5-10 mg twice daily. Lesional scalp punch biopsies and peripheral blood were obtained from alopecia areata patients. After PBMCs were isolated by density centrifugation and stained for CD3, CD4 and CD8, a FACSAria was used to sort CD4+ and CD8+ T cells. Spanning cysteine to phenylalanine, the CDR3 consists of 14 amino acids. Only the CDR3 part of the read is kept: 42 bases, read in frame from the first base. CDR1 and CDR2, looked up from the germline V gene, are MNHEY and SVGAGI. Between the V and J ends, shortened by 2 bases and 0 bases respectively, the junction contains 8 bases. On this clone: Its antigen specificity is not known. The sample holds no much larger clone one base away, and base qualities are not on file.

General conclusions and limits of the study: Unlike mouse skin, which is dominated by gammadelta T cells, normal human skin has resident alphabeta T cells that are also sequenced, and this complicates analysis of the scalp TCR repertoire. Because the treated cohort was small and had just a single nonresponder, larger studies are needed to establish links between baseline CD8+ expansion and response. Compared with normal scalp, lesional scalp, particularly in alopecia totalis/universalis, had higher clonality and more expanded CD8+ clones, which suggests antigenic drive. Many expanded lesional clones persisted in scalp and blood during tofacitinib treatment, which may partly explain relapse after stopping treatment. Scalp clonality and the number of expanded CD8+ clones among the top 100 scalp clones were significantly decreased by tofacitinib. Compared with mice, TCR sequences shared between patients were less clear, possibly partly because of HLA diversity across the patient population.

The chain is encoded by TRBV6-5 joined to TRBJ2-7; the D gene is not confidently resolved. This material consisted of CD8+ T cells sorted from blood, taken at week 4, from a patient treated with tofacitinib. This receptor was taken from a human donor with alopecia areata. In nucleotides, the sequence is TGTGCCAGCAGTTACGGCCATTCCTCCTACGAGCAGTACTTC. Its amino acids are CASSYGHSSYEQYF.